These 4 T cell receptor beta chains were sequenced from one sample in a study of OX40 agonist ivuxolimab in advanced cancers. This table comes from immunoSEQ multiplex PCR, and its TCRdb copy is limited to in-frame clones, with some not included. Of about 70,000 clones in the sample, 80% to 90% were seen once. The sequences come from CD4+ or CD8+ T cells sorted from blood, collected in a trial of the OX40 agonist ivuxolimab. These receptors were taken from an adult with an advanced solid tumor such as melanoma, head and neck, liver or kidney cancer.

The chain carries TRBV9 and TRBJ2-7; D not resolved. V was clipped by 0 bases and J by 6 bases, with 10 bases between them. This CDR3 has 13 amino acids. CDR1 and CDR2 from the germline V gene are SGDLS and YYNGEE. Here the CDR3 DNA reads TGTGCCAGCAGCGTAGTTTCCGGGCGCGAGCAGTACTTC. Its protein is CASSVVSGREQYF.

The gene calls are TRBV7-9 and TRBJ1-1; 10 positions agree with TRBD1. Germline-derived CDR1 and CDR2 are SEHNR and FQNEAQ (reference sequence). The CDR3 length is 14 residues. With 3 bases clipped from V and 8 bases from J, the junction kept 6 bases outside the gene matches. The CDR3 spells CASSFNQDRGEAFF. The CDR3 nucleotides are TGTGCCAGCAGCTTTAACCAGGACAGGGGGGAAGCTTTCTTT.

This rearrangement joins TRBV18 to TRBJ1-1; 7 nucleotides match TRBD1. The CDR3 runs 14 residues. Germline CDR1 is KGHSH and CDR2 is LQKENI. V shed 2 bases and J 4 bases; nucleotides not matched to a gene: 4. Here the CDR3 reads CASSPSRGATEAFF. The CDR3 DNA sequence: TGTGCCAGCTCACCAAGCAGGGGGGCCACTGAAGCTTTCTTT.

This rearrangement joins TRBV27 to TRBJ1-1; 8 bases line up with TRBD1. CDR1 is MNHEY and CDR2 is SMNVEV in the germline V gene (reference sequence). V trimming: 2 bases; J trimming: 5 bases; junction bases outside the gene matches: 7. The CDR3 totals 15 residues. CDR3 DNA sequence: TGTGCCAGCAGTTTACTCACAGGGGGAGGGACTGAAGCTTTCTTT. Residues: CASSLLTGGGTEAFF.